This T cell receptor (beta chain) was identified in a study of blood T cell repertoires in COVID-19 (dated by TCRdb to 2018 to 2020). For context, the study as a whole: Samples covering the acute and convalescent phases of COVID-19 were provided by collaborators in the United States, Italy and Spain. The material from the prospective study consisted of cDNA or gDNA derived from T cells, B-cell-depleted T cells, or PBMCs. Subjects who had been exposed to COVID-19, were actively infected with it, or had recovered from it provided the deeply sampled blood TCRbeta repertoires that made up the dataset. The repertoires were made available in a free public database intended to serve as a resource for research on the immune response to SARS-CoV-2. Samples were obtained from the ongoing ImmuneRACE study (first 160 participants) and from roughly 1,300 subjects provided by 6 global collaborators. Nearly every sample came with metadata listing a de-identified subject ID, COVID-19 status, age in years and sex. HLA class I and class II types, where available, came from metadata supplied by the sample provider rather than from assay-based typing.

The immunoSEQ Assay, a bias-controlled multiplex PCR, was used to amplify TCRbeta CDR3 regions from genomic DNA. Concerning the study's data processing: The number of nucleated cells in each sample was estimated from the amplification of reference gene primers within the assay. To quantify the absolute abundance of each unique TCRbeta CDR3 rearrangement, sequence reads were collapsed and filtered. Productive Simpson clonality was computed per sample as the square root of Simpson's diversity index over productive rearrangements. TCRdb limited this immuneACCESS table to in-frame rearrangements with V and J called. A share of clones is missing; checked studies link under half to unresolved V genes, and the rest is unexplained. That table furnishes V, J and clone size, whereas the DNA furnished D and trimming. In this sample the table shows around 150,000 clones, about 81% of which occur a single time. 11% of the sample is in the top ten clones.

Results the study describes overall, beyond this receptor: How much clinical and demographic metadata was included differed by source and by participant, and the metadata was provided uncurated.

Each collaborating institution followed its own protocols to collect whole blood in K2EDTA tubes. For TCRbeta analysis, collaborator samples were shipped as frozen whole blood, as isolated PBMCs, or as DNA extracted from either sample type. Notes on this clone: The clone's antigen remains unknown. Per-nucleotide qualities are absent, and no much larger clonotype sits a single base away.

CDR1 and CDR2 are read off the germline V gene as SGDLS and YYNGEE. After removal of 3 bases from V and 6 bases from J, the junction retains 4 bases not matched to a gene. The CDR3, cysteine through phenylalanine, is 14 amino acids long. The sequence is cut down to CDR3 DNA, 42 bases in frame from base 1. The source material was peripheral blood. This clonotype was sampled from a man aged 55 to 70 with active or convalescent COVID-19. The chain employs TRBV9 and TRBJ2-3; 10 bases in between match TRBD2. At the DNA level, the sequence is TGTGCCAGCAGCGCACTAGCGGGGTGGGATACGCAGTATTTT. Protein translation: CASSALAGWDTQYF.